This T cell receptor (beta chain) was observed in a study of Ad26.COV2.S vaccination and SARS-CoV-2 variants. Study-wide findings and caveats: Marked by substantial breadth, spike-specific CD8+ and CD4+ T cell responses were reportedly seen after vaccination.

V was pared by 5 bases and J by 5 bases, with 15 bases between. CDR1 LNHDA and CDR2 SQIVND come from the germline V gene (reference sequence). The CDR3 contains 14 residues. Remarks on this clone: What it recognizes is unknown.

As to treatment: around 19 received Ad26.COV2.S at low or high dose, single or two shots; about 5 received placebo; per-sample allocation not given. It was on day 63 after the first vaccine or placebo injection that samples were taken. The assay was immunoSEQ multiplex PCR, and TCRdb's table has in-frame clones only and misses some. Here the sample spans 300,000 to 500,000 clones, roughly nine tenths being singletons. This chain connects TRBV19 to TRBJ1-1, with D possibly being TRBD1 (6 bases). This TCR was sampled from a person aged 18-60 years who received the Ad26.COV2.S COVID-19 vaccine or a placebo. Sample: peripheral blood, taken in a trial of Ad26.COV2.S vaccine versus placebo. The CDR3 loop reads CASSLEGVRTEAFF. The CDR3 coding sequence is TGTGCCAGTAGTCTTGAGGGGGTCCGAACTGAAGCTTTCTTT.